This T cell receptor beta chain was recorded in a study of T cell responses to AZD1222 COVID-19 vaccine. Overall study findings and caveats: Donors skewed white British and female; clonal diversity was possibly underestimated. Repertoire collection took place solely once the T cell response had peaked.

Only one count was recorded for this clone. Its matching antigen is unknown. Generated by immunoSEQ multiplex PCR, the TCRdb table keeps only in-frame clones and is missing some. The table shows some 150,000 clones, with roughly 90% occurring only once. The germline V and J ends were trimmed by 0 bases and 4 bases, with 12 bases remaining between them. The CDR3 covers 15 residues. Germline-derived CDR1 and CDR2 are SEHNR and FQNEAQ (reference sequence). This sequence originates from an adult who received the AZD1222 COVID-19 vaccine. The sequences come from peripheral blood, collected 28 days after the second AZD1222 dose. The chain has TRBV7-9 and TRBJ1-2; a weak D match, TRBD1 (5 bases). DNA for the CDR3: TGTGCCAGCAGCTTAGCCTCAGGGACTGGCTATGGCTACACCTTC. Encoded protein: CASSLASGTGYGYTF. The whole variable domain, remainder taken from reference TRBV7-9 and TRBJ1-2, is DTGVSQNPRHKITKRGQNVTFRCDPISEHNRLYWYRQTLGQGPEFLTYFQNEAQLEKSRLLSDRFSAERPKGSFSTLEIQRTEQGDSAMYLCASSLASGTGYGYTFGSGTRLTVV.